A selection of T cell receptor beta chains follows, all from one sample in a study of blood T cell repertoires in COVID-19. Sequenced by immunoSEQ multiplex PCR; TCRdb stores in-frame clones only, minus some. Of more than 25,000 clones detected, 84% appear once; the ten largest clones hold about 9.2%. Material for sequencing was peripheral blood. These TCRs come from an elderly man with active COVID-19. The CDR3 runs from the conserved cysteine through the conserved F or W. The D gene is left open where the match is weak. Some rows mark clone size as missing; the rest say once, few, many or name a class of expanded clone.

D gene: TRBD1
V gene: TRBV18
J gene: TRBJ1-6
clone size: NA
CDR3 DNA: TGTGCCAGCTCACCACTGGGAAATACCGGGACAGGGGTTTCACCCCTCCACTTT
CDR3 protein: CASSPLGNTGTGVSPLHF

D gene: NA
V gene: TRBV11-2
J gene: TRBJ1-2
clone size: NA
CDR3 DNA: TGTGCCAGCAGCTTGGACAGTAACTATGGCTACACCTTC
CDR3 protein: CASSLDSNYGYTF

D gene: NA
V gene: TRBV5-1
J gene: TRBJ2-2
clone size: once
CDR3 DNA: TGCGCCAGCAGCTTGGGGACCGTGCAGGGAGGAGGGGAGCTGTTTTTT
CDR3 protein: CASSLGTVQGGGELFF

D gene: TRBD1
V gene: TRBV6-5
J gene: TRBJ2-1
clone size: few
CDR3 DNA: TGTGCCACCTGGGACAGGGGGCGCATTCCTGATGAGCAGTTCTTC
CDR3 protein: CATWDRGRIPDEQFF

D gene: NA
V gene: TRBV2
J gene: TRBJ1-1
clone size: NA
CDR3 DNA: TGTGCCAGCAGCCGGGGTACTGAAGCTTTCTTT
CDR3 protein: CASSRGTEAFF

D gene: NA
V gene: TRBV7-9
J gene: TRBJ1-2
clone size: NA
CDR3 DNA: TGTGCCAGCAGCCCCCCGGAGGGGCACTATGGCTACACCTTC
CDR3 protein: CASSPPEGHYGYTF

D gene: TRBD2
V gene: TRBV3-1/TRBV3-2
J gene: TRBJ2-3
clone size: few
CDR3 DNA: TGTGCCAGCAGCCAAGGGGAGCGGGGGTTCCGCTTCACAGATACGCAGTATTTT
CDR3 protein: CASSQGERGFRFTDTQYF

D gene: NA
V gene: TRBV12-5
J gene: TRBJ1-2
clone size: once
CDR3 DNA: TGTGCTAGTGGCCAAACCCAGGGGAATGGCTACACCTTC
CDR3 protein: CASGQTQGNGYTF

D gene: TRBD1
V gene: TRBV5-1
J gene: TRBJ2-2
clone size: NA
CDR3 DNA: TGCGCCAGCAGCTTGATGGGACAGGGTAACGGGGAGCTGTTTTTT
CDR3 protein: CASSLMGQGNGELFF

D gene: NA
V gene: TRBV15
J gene: TRBJ1-2
clone size: NA
CDR3 DNA: TGTGCCACCAGCAGAGGGGGCGGGGGGATATTAGATGGCTACACCTTC
CDR3 protein: CATSRGGGGILDGYTF

D gene: NA
V gene: TRBV6-5
J gene: TRBJ1-3
clone size: NA
CDR3 DNA: TGTGCCAGCAGGAGAGACTCTGGAAACACCATATATTTT
CDR3 protein: CASRRDSGNTIYF

D gene: TRBD1
V gene: TRBV7-9
J gene: TRBJ1-2
clone size: NA
CDR3 DNA: TGTGCCAGCAGCTTCGGACAGGGAGAATTAGGCTACACCTTC
CDR3 protein: CASSFGQGELGYTF

D gene: NA
V gene: TRBV27
J gene: TRBJ2-7
clone size: NA
CDR3 DNA: TGTGCCAGCAGTCGGGCAGGAGGCTACGAGCAGTACTTC
CDR3 protein: CASSRAGGYEQYF

D gene: NA
V gene: TRBV7-9
J gene: TRBJ1-6
clone size: NA
CDR3 DNA: TGTGCCAGCAGTAAAGATATCGACACTTCACCCCTCCACTTT
CDR3 protein: CASSKDIDTSPLHF

D gene: NA
V gene: TRBV2
J gene: TRBJ2-5
clone size: NA
CDR3 DNA: TGTGCCAGCAGTGGAGGCCTTCTCGAGACCCAGTACTTC
CDR3 protein: CASSGGLLETQYF

D gene: NA
V gene: TRBV5-1
J gene: TRBJ1-2
clone size: NA
CDR3 DNA: TGCGCCAGCAGCTTGGATGGAGGGAGTGCCTATGGCTACACCTTC
CDR3 protein: CASSLDGGSAYGYTF

D gene: NA
V gene: TRBV10-1
J gene: TRBJ2-3
clone size: NA
CDR3 DNA: TGCGCCAGCAGTGACGCCGGGCAGGGTGGATCAGATACGCAGTATTTT
CDR3 protein: CASSDAGQGGSDTQYF

D gene: NA
V gene: TRBV6-4
J gene: TRBJ2-3
clone size: NA
CDR3 DNA: TGTGCCAGCAGGACGGCGGGCACCGAGGATACGCAGTATTTT
CDR3 protein: CASRTAGTEDTQYF

D gene: NA
V gene: TRBV20-1
J gene: TRBJ2-1
clone size: once
CDR3 DNA: TGCAGTGCTAGATCGTACAATGAGCAGTTCTTC
CDR3 protein: CSARSYNEQFF

D gene: TRBD1
V gene: TRBV6-5
J gene: TRBJ1-6
clone size: NA
CDR3 DNA: TGTGCCAGCATGGGACAGGGGGGAAATTCACCCCTCCACTTT
CDR3 protein: CASMGQGGNSPLHF

D gene: TRBD2
V gene: TRBV10-2
J gene: TRBJ2-7
clone size: NA
CDR3 DNA: TGCGCCAGCAGTGACGGCGGGGGAACCTACGAGCAGTACTTC
CDR3 protein: CASSDGGGTYEQYF

D gene: NA
V gene: TRBV27
J gene: TRBJ1-6
clone size: NA
CDR3 DNA: TGTGCCAGCAGTCTGAGGGTAGCAATTGGTTCACCCCTCCACTTT
CDR3 protein: CASSLRVAIGSPLHF

D gene: NA
V gene: TRBV11-2
J gene: TRBJ2-1
clone size: NA
CDR3 DNA: TGTGCCAGCAGCTTACCAGGTGAATACAATGAGCAGTTCTTC
CDR3 protein: CASSLPGEYNEQFF

D gene: NA
V gene: TRBV3-1/TRBV3-2
J gene: TRBJ1-1
clone size: NA
CDR3 DNA: TGTGCCAGCAGCCAAGATAACAGGAACACTGAAGCTTTCTTT
CDR3 protein: CASSQDNRNTEAFF

D gene: NA
V gene: TRBV4-1
J gene: TRBJ1-2
clone size: NA
CDR3 DNA: TGCGCCAGCAGCCAAGATTGGGGGGAAAGGTCTGGCTACACCTTC
CDR3 protein: CASSQDWGERSGYTF

D gene: TRBD2
V gene: TRBV7-7
J gene: TRBJ2-3
clone size: NA
CDR3 DNA: TGTGCCAGCAGCCGTGGGCTAGCGGGGGGCGCAGATACGCAGTATTTT
CDR3 protein: CASSRGLAGGADTQYF

D gene: TRBD2
V gene: TRBV6-6
J gene: TRBJ2-5
clone size: once
CDR3 DNA: TGTGCCAGCAAGTTGGCGGGGGAGCAAGAGACCCAGTACTTC
CDR3 protein: CASKLAGEQETQYF

D gene: TRBD2
V gene: TRBV19
J gene: TRBJ2-1
clone size: NA
CDR3 DNA: TGTGCCAGTAGTATATTGGGCCTAGCGGGGAAGAATGAGCAGTTCTTC
CDR3 protein: CASSILGLAGKNEQFF

D gene: TRBD1
V gene: TRBV5-8
J gene: TRBJ1-4
clone size: few
CDR3 DNA: TGTGCCAGCAGTTCCGGGACAGGGAGCGAAAAACTGTTTTTT
CDR3 protein: CASSSGTGSEKLFF

D gene: NA
V gene: TRBV18
J gene: TRBJ2-2
clone size: NA
CDR3 DNA: TGTGCCAGCTCACCGCCAGGGATTGCCGGGGAGCTGTTTTTT
CDR3 protein: CASSPPGIAGELFF

D gene: NA
V gene: TRBV28
J gene: TRBJ2-2
clone size: NA
CDR3 DNA: TGTGCCAGCAGTTCCCCCACGGAGTCGAACACCGGGGAGCTGTTTTTT
CDR3 protein: CASSSPTESNTGELFF

D gene: TRBD1
V gene: TRBV24-1
J gene: TRBJ1-5
clone size: NA
CDR3 DNA: TGTGCCACCAGTGATTCTATTTCGACAGGGGGGAGCAATCAGCCCCAGCATTTT
CDR3 protein: CATSDSISTGGSNQPQHF

D gene: NA
V gene: TRBV6-5
J gene: TRBJ1-2
clone size: NA
CDR3 DNA: TGTGCCAGCAGTTATTTGGACTTGGGCGGCTACACCTTC
CDR3 protein: CASSYLDLGGYTF

D gene: NA
V gene: TRBV12-5
J gene: TRBJ1-6
clone size: NA
CDR3 DNA: TGTGCTAGTGGTTTGGTCTCGTTTAGCGGTTCACCCCTCCACTTT
CDR3 protein: CASGLVSFSGSPLHF

D gene: NA
V gene: TRBV6-5
J gene: TRBJ2-1
clone size: NA
CDR3 DNA: TGTGCCAGCCTAGCGACCGGGGGAAGCGGTGAGCAGTTCTTC
CDR3 protein: CASLATGGSGEQFF

D gene: NA
V gene: TRBV11-3
J gene: TRBJ1-4
clone size: NA
CDR3 DNA: TGTGCCAGCAGCTTCCCCGGGCAGGGAACTGATGAAAAACTGTTTTTT
CDR3 protein: CASSFPGQGTDEKLFF

D gene: TRBD2
V gene: TRBV6-1
J gene: TRBJ2-7
clone size: NA
CDR3 DNA: TGTGCCAGCAGTGAAGAGCCTAGCGGGATCTACGAGCAGTACTTC
CDR3 protein: CASSEEPSGIYEQYF

D gene: NA
V gene: TRBV7-9
J gene: TRBJ1-1
clone size: NA
CDR3 DNA: TGTGCCAGCAGCGACCAGGGGAACACTGAAGCTTTCTTT
CDR3 protein: CASSDQGNTEAFF

D gene: NA
V gene: TRBV5-4
J gene: TRBJ1-2
clone size: NA
CDR3 DNA: TGTGCCAGCAGCTTGGGGTTAACAAGTAACTATGGCTACACCTTC
CDR3 protein: CASSLGLTSNYGYTF

D gene: NA
V gene: TRBV9
J gene: TRBJ2-7
clone size: NA
CDR3 DNA: TGTGCCAGCAGCGTTGGCGGAGGGTTCTCCTACGAGCAGTACTTC
CDR3 protein: CASSVGGGFSYEQYF

D gene: NA
V gene: TRBV6-5
J gene: TRBJ1-2
clone size: NA
CDR3 DNA: TGTGCCAGCAGTTACTCGATCTCCGGGGACTATGGCTACACCTTC
CDR3 protein: CASSYSISGDYGYTF

D gene: NA
V gene: TRBV5-1
J gene: TRBJ1-6
clone size: NA
CDR3 DNA: TGCGCCAGCAGCTCGGAGCCCACTAATTCACCCCTCCACTTT
CDR3 protein: CASSSEPTNSPLHF

D gene: NA
V gene: TRBV12-5
J gene: TRBJ2-5
clone size: NA
CDR3 DNA: TGTGCTAGTGGCCAGGGACGGGAGATGGAGACCCAGTACTTC
CDR3 protein: CASGQGREMETQYF

D gene: TRBD1
V gene: TRBV3-1/TRBV3-2
J gene: TRBJ1-2
clone size: NA
CDR3 DNA: TGTGCCAGCAGCCGTCGACAGGGGGAGGGCTATGGCTACACCTTC
CDR3 protein: CASSRRQGEGYGYTF

D gene: NA
V gene: TRBV6-5
J gene: TRBJ2-2
clone size: NA
CDR3 DNA: TGTGCCAGCAGTTGGCCGAACACCGGGGAGCTGTTTTTT
CDR3 protein: CASSWPNTGELFF

D gene: NA
V gene: TRBV7-9
J gene: TRBJ2-5
clone size: once
CDR3 DNA: TGTGCCAGCAGCTCCGGCGGGGCGGGCGAGACCCAGTACTTC
CDR3 protein: CASSSGGAGETQYF

D gene: NA
V gene: TRBV7-2
J gene: TRBJ1-2
clone size: NA
CDR3 DNA: TGTGCCAGCAGCTTAGCGGCAGGGAACTATGGCTACACCTTC
CDR3 protein: CASSLAAGNYGYTF

D gene: NA
V gene: TRBV14
J gene: TRBJ1-1
clone size: NA
CDR3 DNA: TGTGCCAGCAGCCCCCGTCGCCCGACGGGATTGAACACTGAAGCTTTCTTT
CDR3 protein: CASSPRRPTGLNTEAFF

D gene: NA
V gene: TRBV11-2
J gene: TRBJ1-2
clone size: NA
CDR3 DNA: TGTGCCAGCAGCACTTACCGGGACACCTATGGCTACACCTTC
CDR3 protein: CASSTYRDTYGYTF

D gene: TRBD1
V gene: TRBV15
J gene: TRBJ1-2
clone size: NA
CDR3 DNA: TGTGCCACCAGTCCGGGACAGGGTTTTAACTATGGCTACACCTTC
CDR3 protein: CATSPGQGFNYGYTF